This entry concerns a single TCR beta chain. Its antigen is currently unknown. The study treated chemo-refractory metastatic non-small-cell lung cancer patients with focal radiation plus ipilimumab CTLA-4 blockade. The data originate from a study of radiotherapy plus CTLA-4 blockade in lung cancer. The table came from immunoSEQ multiplex PCR; TCRdb's copy has only in-frame clones and leaves some out. Among 45,000 or so clones listed, roughly 76% were seen once. The CDR3 runs to 14 residues. With 7 bases clipped from V and 6 bases from J, the junction kept 11 bases outside the gene matches. Looked up from germline, CDR1 is MNHEY and CDR2 is SVGAGI. Study-level findings and limits: Expansion of tumor-derived TCR clones was observed in blood after radiotherapy plus ipilimumab.

V and J are TRBV6-5 and TRBJ1-2, with 7 bases aligning to TRBD1. This sequence originates from a human donor with non-small cell lung cancer who had stable disease on radiotherapy plus ipilimumab. Sequenced here: peripheral blood, sampled from a patient treated with radiotherapy plus ipilimumab. In DNA form, the CDR3 reads TGTGCCAGCATCTACCAAGGGGGCAAGCATGGCTACACCTTC. It encodes CASIYQGGKHGYTF.